The sequence of this TCR beta chain was determined in a study of T cell responses to AZD1222 COVID-19 vaccine. Study outcomes and limitations: Spike-specific TCR repertoires showed rising breadth and depth after two AZD1222 doses. Sampling that yielded the repertoires occurred only after the peak T cell response. The span of vaccine-associated CD4 TCRs extended across spike, with dominance at 160-218 and 743-854. The donor cohort was predominantly white British with a female majority, and clonal diversity may have been underestimated.

Repertoires were generated with immunoSEQ multiplex PCR, while TCRdb's copy carries only in-frame clones and drops some. Of approximately 170,000 clones in the sample, around 90% were seen once. A remark on this clone: Its antigen is not identified.

V was trimmed by 8 bases and J by 6 bases, leaving 24 bases between them. CDR3 length: 16 residues. CDR1 is MGHRA, CDR2 YSYEKL, per germline. The rearrangement joins TRBV4-1 to TRBJ2-3; D is possibly TRBD2 (7 bases). Material: peripheral blood, obtained on day 0 of AZD1222 vaccination. The TCR comes from an adult in good health. The CDR3, as DNA: TGCGCCAGCCGAAAGAGCGCCGGGGGGCTCGGGGATACGCAGTATTTT. It translates to CASRKSAGGLGDTQYF.